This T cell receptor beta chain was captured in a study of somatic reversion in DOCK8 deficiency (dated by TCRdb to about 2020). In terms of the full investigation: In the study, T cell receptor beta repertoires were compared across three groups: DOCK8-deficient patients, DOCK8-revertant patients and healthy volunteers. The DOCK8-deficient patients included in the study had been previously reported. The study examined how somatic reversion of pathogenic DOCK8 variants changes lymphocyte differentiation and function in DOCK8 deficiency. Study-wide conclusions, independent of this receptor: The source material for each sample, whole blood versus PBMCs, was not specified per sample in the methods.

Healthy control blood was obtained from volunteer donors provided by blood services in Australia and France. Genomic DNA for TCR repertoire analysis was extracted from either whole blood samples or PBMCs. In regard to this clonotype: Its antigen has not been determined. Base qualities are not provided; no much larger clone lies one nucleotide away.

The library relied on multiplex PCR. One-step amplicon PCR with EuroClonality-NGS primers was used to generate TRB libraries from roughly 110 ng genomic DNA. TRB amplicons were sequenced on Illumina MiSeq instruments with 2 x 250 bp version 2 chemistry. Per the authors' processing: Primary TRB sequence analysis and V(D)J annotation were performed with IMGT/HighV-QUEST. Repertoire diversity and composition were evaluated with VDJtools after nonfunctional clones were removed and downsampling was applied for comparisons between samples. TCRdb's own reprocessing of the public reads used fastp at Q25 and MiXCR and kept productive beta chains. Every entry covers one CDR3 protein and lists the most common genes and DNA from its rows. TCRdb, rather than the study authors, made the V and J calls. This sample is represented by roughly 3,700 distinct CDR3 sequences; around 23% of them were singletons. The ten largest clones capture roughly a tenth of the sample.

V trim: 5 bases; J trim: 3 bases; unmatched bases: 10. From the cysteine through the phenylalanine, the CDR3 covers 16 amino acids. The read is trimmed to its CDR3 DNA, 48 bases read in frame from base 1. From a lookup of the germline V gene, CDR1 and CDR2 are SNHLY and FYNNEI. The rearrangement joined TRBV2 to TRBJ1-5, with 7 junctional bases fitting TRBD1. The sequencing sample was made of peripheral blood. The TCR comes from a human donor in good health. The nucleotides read TGTGCCAGCAGTACCCGGACAGGCGAAAACAATCAGCCCCAGCATTTT. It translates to CASSTRTGENNQPQHF.